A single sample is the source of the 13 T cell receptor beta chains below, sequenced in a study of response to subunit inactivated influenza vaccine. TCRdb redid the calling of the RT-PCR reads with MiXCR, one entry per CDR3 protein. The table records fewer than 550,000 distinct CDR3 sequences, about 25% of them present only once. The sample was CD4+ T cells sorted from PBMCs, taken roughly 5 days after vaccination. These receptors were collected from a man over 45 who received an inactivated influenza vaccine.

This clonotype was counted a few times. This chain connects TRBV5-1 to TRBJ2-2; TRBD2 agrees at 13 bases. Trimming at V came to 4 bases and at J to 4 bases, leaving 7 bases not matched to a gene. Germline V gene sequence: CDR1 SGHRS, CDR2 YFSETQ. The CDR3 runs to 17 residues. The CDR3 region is CASSLGLAGAGTGELFF. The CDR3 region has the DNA TGCGCCAGCAGCCTTGGACTAGCGGGAGCGGGCACCGGGGAGCTGTTTTTT.

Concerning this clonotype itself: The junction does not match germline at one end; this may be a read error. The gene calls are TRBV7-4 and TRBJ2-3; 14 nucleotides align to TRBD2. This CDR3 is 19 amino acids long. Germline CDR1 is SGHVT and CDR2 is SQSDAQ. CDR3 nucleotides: TGTGCCCGCAGCTCTGCGGCCCGACTAGCGGGGGGGCGCACAGATACGCAGTATTTT. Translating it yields CARSSAARLAGGRTDTQYF.

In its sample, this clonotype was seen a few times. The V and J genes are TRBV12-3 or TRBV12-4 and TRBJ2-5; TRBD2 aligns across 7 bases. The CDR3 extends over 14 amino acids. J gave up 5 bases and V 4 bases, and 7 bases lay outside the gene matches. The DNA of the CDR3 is TGTGCCAGCAGTTCGGACGGGAGGAGCGAGACCCAGTACTTC. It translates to CASSSDGRSETQYF.

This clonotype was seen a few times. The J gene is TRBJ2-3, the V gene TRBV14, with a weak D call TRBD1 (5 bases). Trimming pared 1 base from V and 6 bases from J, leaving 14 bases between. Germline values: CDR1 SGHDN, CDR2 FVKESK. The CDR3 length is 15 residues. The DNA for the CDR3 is TGTGCCAGCAGCCAAGGGGCAGGGTTTCGGGATACGCAGTATTTT. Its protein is CASSQGAGFRDTQYF. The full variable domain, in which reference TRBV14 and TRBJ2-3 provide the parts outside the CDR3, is EAGVTQFPSHSVIEKGQTVTLRCDPISGHDNLYWYRRVMGKEIKFLLHFVKESKQDESGMPNNRFLAERTGGTYSTLKVQPAELEDSGVYFCASSQGAGFRDTQYFGPGTRLTVL.

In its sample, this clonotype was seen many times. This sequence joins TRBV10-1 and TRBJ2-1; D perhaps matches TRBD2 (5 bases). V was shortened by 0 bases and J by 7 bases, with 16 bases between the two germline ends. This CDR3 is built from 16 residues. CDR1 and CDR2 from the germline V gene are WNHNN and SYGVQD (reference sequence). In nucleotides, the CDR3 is TGCGCCAGCAGTGAGTCCGGTCTAGCAAGTCTGAATGAGCAGTTCTTC. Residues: CASSESGLASLNEQFF.

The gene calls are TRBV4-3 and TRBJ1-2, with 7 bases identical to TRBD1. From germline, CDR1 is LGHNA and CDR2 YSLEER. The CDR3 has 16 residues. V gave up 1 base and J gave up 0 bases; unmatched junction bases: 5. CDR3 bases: TGCGCCAGCAGCCAAGTAATGGGACAGTCTAACTATGGCTACACCTTC. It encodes CASSQVMGQSNYGYTF.

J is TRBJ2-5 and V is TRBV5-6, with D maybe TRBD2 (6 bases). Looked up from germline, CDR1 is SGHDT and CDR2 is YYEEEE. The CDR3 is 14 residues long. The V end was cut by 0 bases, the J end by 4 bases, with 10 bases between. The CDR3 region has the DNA TGTGCCAGCAGCTTGGCCATGGGGGGAGAGACCCAGTACTTC. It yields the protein CASSLAMGGETQYF.

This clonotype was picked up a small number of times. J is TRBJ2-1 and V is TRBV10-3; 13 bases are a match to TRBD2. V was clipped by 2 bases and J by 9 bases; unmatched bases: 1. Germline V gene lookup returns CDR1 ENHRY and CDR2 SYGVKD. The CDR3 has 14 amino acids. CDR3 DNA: TGTGCCATCAGTGAGGGACTAGCGGGGGTTGAGCAGTTCTTC. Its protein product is CAISEGLAGVEQFF.

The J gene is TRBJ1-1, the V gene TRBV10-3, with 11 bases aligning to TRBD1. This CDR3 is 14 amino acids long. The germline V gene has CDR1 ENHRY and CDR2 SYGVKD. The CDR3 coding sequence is TGTGTCAACAGAGCGGACAGGGGGCGTGATGAAGCTTTCTTT. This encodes CVNRADRGRDEAFF.

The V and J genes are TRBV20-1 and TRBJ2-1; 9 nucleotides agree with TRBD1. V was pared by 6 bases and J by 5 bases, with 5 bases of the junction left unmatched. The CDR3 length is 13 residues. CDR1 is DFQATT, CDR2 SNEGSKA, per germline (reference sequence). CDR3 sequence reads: CSAAGTGNNEQFF. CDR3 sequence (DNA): TGCAGTGCCGCCGGGACAGGGAACAATGAGCAGTTCTTC.

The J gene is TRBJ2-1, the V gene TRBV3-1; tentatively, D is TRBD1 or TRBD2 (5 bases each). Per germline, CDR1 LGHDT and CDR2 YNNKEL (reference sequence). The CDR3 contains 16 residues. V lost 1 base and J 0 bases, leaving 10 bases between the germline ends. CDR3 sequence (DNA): TGTGCCAGCAGCCAAGGGGGACCTAGCTCCTACAATGAGCAGTTCTTC. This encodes CASSQGGPSSYNEQFF.

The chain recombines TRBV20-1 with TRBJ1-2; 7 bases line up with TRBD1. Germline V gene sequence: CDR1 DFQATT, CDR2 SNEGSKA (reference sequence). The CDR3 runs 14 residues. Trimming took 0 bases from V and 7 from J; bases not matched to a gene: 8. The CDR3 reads CSARDNGRGVGYTF. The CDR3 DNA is TGCAGTGCTAGAGATAACGGCAGGGGGGTTGGCTACACCTTC.

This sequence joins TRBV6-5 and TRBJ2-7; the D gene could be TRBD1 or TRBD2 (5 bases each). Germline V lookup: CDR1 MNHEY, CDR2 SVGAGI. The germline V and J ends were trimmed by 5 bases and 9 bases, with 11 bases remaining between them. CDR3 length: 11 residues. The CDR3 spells CASSGGTGQYF. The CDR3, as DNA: TGTGCCAGCAGTGGGGGTACGGGGCAGTACTTC.